These 27 T cell receptor beta chains were sequenced from one sample in a study of OX40 agonist ivuxolimab in advanced cancers. Repertoires were generated with immunoSEQ multiplex PCR, while TCRdb's copy carries only in-frame clones and drops some. The table records approximately 61,000 clones, 80% to 90% of them present only once. The material was CD4+ or CD8+ T cells sorted from blood, obtained in a trial of the OX40 agonist ivuxolimab. Source of these receptors: an adult with an advanced solid tumor such as melanoma, head and neck, liver or kidney cancer.

The chain has TRBV27 and TRBJ2-1; 13 nucleotides line up with TRBD2. The germline V gene encodes CDR1 MNHEY and CDR2 SMNVEV (reference sequence). V trimming: 2 bases; J trimming: 3 bases; junction bases outside the gene matches: 4. This CDR3 region has 17 residues. Here the CDR3 reads CASSLRGLAGDYNEQFF. The CDR3 DNA reads as TGTGCCAGCAGTTTACGTGGACTAGCGGGAGACTACAATGAGCAGTTCTTC.

In DNA, the CDR3 is TGTGCCATAAGCCGGGACTTGCTCTACGAGCAGTACTTC. This encodes CAISRDLLYEQYF. V usage is TRBV10-3 and J usage is TRBJ2-7; the D gene is possibly TRBD2 (6 bases). V was pared by 9 bases and J by 3 bases, with 15 bases between. There are 13 residues in the CDR3. Germline V CDR1 and CDR2: ENHRY, SYGVKD.

The V and J genes are TRBV18 and TRBJ2-6; the D is unclear. Trimming pared 2 bases from V and 0 bases from J, leaving 8 bases between. CDR3 size: 16 residues. Germline lookup yields CDR1 KGHSH and CDR2 LQKENI. The CDR3 DNA follows: TGTGCCAGCTCACCATCCATCAGCTCTGGGGCCAACGTCCTGACTTTC. This codes for CASSPSISSGANVLTF.

This chain's CDR3 is CASSTRQGANTEAFF. The CDR3 DNA sequence: TGTGCCAGCAGCACCCGACAGGGGGCTAACACTGAAGCTTTCTTT. The chain links TRBV4-2 to TRBJ1-1, with 10 bases aligning to TRBD1. With 5 bases clipped from V and 2 bases from J, the junction kept 5 bases outside the gene matches. Germline CDR1 LGHNA, CDR2 YNFKEQ. This CDR3 is 15 amino acids long.

The chain carries TRBV7-8 and TRBJ2-3; D unclear. The CDR3 sequence is 13 residues long. The V gene lost 1 base and the J gene lost 5 bases, with 7 bases spanning the gap. Looked up from germline, CDR1 is SGHVS and CDR2 is FQNEAQ. CDR3 amino acids: CASSLEVGDTQYF. The CDR3, as DNA: TGTGCCAGCAGCTTAGAAGTCGGAGATACGCAGTATTTT.

As for this clone: In the same sample, other DNA sequences code for this CDR3. This sequence joins TRBV5-6 and TRBJ2-7, with 7 bases that match TRBD2. V lost 4 bases and J lost 7; bases outside the gene matches: 8. Germline-derived CDR1 and CDR2 are SGHDT and YYEEEE. CDR3 size: 13 residues. This CDR3 reads CASSPRREHEQYF. For the CDR3, the DNA is TGTGCCAGCAGCCCGAGGCGGGAGCATGAGCAGTACTTC.

Here the CDR3 DNA reads TGTGCCAGCAGTTTTCAGGGGAGGCGGGAAGCTTTCTTT. Protein sequence: CASSFQGRREAFF. The chain employs TRBV27 and TRBJ1-1; TRBD1 is a possible D gene (6 bases). With 3 bases removed from V and 8 bases from J, the gap between germline ends came to 13 bases. The germline V gene encodes CDR1 MNHEY and CDR2 SMNVEV (reference sequence). The CDR3 consists of 13 residues.

The V gene is TRBV6-5, the J gene TRBJ2-3; tentatively, D is TRBD1 (5 bases). Trimming took 2 bases from V and 5 from J, leaving 11 bases between them. Germline CDR1 MNHEY, CDR2 SVGAGI. This CDR3 comprises 14 residues. CDR3 residues: CASSYAPGQDTQYF. The CDR3 DNA follows: TGTGCCAGCAGTTACGCGCCAGGGCAAGATACGCAGTATTTT.

The chain carries TRBV6-5 and TRBJ2-3; the D gene is possibly TRBD1 (6 bases). V lost 5 bases, J lost 6 bases, and 9 bases lay in between. The germline CDR1 and CDR2 sequences are MNHEY and SVGAGI. This CDR3 contains 12 residues. The CDR3 DNA reads TGTGCCAGCAGTACCACAGGGGATACGCAGTATTTT. Its translation is CASSTTGDTQYF.

The V gene is TRBV5-4, the J gene TRBJ1-1; no clear D gene. There are 15 residues in the CDR3. Per germline, CDR1 SGHNT and CDR2 YYREEE (reference sequence). Trimming left V 0 bases short and J 1 base short, with 10 bases between. The CDR3 here is CASSLGPNKNTEAFF. The CDR3 DNA follows: TGTGCCAGCAGCTTGGGGCCGAATAAGAACACTGAAGCTTTCTTT.

V is TRBV7-3 and J is TRBJ1-1, with unresolved D. The CDR3 runs 14 residues. V was pared by 5 bases and J by 0 bases, with 10 bases between. Per the germline V gene, CDR1 is SGHTA and CDR2 is FQGTGA. CDR3 region: CASSVSGMNTEAFF. CDR3 sequence (DNA): TGTGCCAGCAGCGTCTCGGGCATGAACACTGAAGCTTTCTTT.

The chain combines TRBV7-6 with TRBJ2-7, with D possibly matching TRBD2 (6 bases). Trimming removed 3 bases from V and 0 bases from J, with 9 bases in between. The length of the CDR3 is 14 residues. CDR1 and CDR2 from the germline V gene are SGHVS and FNYEAQ. CDR3 amino acids: CASSLGEASYEQYF. CDR3 DNA: TGTGCCAGCAGCTTGGGGGAGGCCTCCTACGAGCAGTACTTC.

This clone occurred a few times. This chain uses TRBV10-3 with TRBJ1-1; 9 positions match TRBD1. This CDR3 contains 16 residues. Germline assignment: CDR1 ENHRY and CDR2 SYGVKD. Trimming took 3 bases from V and 9 from J; bases not matched to a gene: 14. The CDR3: CAISDPGTGSEGKAFF. DNA of the CDR3: TGTGCCATCAGTGACCCCGGGACAGGGTCTGAGGGGAAAGCTTTCTTT.

The V call is TRBV21-1, the J call TRBJ2-6. TRBV21-1 constitutes a pseudogene. The CDR3 sequence is 18 residues long. The CDR3 loop is CASSKFSGRGAGANVLTF. The CDR3 DNA sequence: TGTGCCAGCAGCAAATTCTCCGGTAGGGGAGCTGGGGCCAACGTCCTGACTTTC.

This rearrangement joins TRBV6-5 to TRBJ2-2; D unclear. The germline CDR1 and CDR2 sequences are MNHEY and SVGAGI. The CDR3 covers 13 residues. The germline V and J ends were trimmed by 8 bases and 3 bases, with 10 bases remaining between them. The CDR3 loop reads CASFRADTGELFF. CDR3 sequence (DNA): TGTGCCAGCTTCCGGGCCGACACCGGGGAGCTGTTTTTT.

The chain recombines TRBV4-3 with TRBJ2-2; a possible D gene is TRBD2 (5 bases). CDR3 length equals 14 residues. The V end lost 1 base, the J end lost 7 bases, and 10 bases lay between the germline ends. Germline CDR1 reads LGHNA; CDR2 reads YSLEER. CDR3 sequence reads: CASSQGSAGGELFF. CDR3 DNA sequence: TGCGCCAGCAGCCAAGGTAGCGCTGGCGGGGAGCTGTTTTTT.

Comments on this clone: The junction and the germline gene differ at one end; a read error may be behind it. The chain links TRBV7-9 to TRBJ2-3; D remains unclear. The germline V gene encodes CDR1 SEHNR and CDR2 FQNEAQ (reference sequence). The CDR3 sequence is 11 residues long. CDR3: CASSLSGSILF. The CDR3 DNA is TGTGCCAGCAGCTTATCTGGTTCGATCCTTTTT. Using reference TRBV7-9 and TRBJ2-3 for the parts outside the CDR3, the full variable domain is DTGVSQNPRHKITKRGQNVTFRCDPISEHNRLYWYRQTLGQGPEFLTYFQNEAQLEKSRLLSDRFSAERPKGSFSTLEIQRTEQGDSAMYLCASSLSGSILFGPGTRLTVL.

The chain couples TRBV18 to TRBJ2-3, with D tentatively TRBD2 (5 bases). CDR1 and CDR2 from the germline V gene are KGHSH and LQKENI. This CDR3 has 14 amino acids. Trimming left V 7 bases short and J 6 bases short, with 17 bases between. The CDR3 sequence: CASFVRVGGDTQYF. CDR3 nucleotide sequence: TGTGCCAGCTTCGTCCGGGTAGGCGGGGATACGCAGTATTTT.

This rearrangement joins TRBV29-1 to TRBJ2-1; 7 nucleotides line up with TRBD1. The germline gives CDR1 SQVTM, CDR2 ANQGSEA. CDR3 size: 15 residues. V was clipped by 6 bases and J by 0 bases; unmatched bases: 8. CDR3 residues: CSVIAQGSSYNEQFF. The CDR3 DNA sequence: TGCAGCGTCATAGCACAGGGGAGCTCCTACAATGAGCAGTTCTTC.

This chain connects TRBV6-1 to TRBJ1-2; D is possibly TRBD1 (6 bases). V was shortened by 7 bases and J by 3 bases, with 15 bases between the two germline ends. The CDR3 is made up of 14 amino acids. Germline values: CDR1 MNHNS, CDR2 SASEGT. The chain's CDR3 is CASNSWGADYGYTF. The CDR3 region has the DNA TGTGCCAGCAATTCATGGGGGGCTGACTATGGCTACACCTTC.

The chain carries TRBV5-6 and TRBJ2-3; D gene ambiguous. V dropped 2 bases and J dropped 0 bases, with 10 bases sitting between them. CDR3 size: 15 residues. Germline CDR1 and CDR2: SGHDT and YYEEEE. In DNA, the CDR3 is TGTGCCAGCAGCTTAGCCCCTACCAGCACAGATACGCAGTATTTT. Translating it yields CASSLAPTSTDTQYF.

The chain couples TRBV5-5 to TRBJ2-1; 10 nucleotides agree with TRBD1. V dropped 5 bases and J dropped 9; count of bases not matched to a gene: 8. Per the germline V gene, CDR1 is SGHKS and CDR2 is YYEKEE (reference sequence). The CDR3 sequence is 14 residues long. The chain's CDR3 is CASRPGQGWGEQFF. In DNA form, the CDR3 reads TGTGCCAGCAGGCCGGGACAGGGGTGGGGTGAGCAGTTCTTC.

The V gene is TRBV25-1, the J gene TRBJ2-2; 11 bases are a match to TRBD1. Germline V CDR1 and CDR2: MGHDK, SYGVNS. CDR3 length equals 17 residues. Germline trimming cut 8 bases from V and 5 bases from J; bases unmatched to any gene: 13. The CDR3 loop reads CASPPRTGGVTTGELFF. The CDR3 DNA reads TGTGCCAGCCCCCCCAGGACAGGGGGCGTCACGACCGGGGAGCTGTTTTTT.

The chain recombines TRBV7-3 with TRBJ2-7, with D hard to call. The germline V gene has CDR1 SGHTA and CDR2 FQGTGA. V lost 3 bases and J lost 5, with 17 bases in between. There are 15 residues in the CDR3. As DNA, the CDR3 is TGTGCCAGCAGCTTGGGTGCAGACCTGTATGACGAGCAGTACTTC. Its translation is CASSLGADLYDEQYF.

The chain uses TRBV10-2 and TRBJ2-7, with TRBD2 matching over 7 bases. The V and J ends lost 0 bases and 3 bases, in that order; junction bases with no gene match: 5. This CDR3 has 15 residues. The V gene's germline CDR1 is WSHSY and CDR2 SAAADI. The CDR3 region has the DNA TGCGCCAGCAGTGAGTCGATTAGCGGGTTCTACGAGCAGTACGTC. Translating it yields CASSESISGFYEQYV.

This chain joins TRBV19 and TRBJ2-1; D may be TRBD1 or TRBD2 (7 bases each). Germline V gene data show CDR1 as LNHDA and CDR2 as SQIVND (reference sequence). The V gene lost 3 bases and the J gene lost 5 bases, with 14 bases spanning the gap. This CDR3 is built from 15 residues. CDR3 coding DNA: TGTGCCAGTAGTATCAGGGGGAGGGGGAACAATGAGCAGTTCTTC. It yields the protein CASSIRGRGNNEQFF.

The rearrangement joins TRBV7-6 to TRBJ2-5; no firm D call. The CDR3 runs 13 residues. Trimming shortened V by 0 bases and J by 5 bases, and 7 bases separated the two germline ends. CDR1 and CDR2 from the germline V gene are SGHVS and FNYEAQ. This chain's CDR3 is CASSLAKFETQYF. The DNA of the CDR3 is TGTGCCAGCAGCTTAGCGAAGTTCGAGACCCAGTACTTC.